Given below is one TCR beta chain in context. Its antigen is unknown. The V end lost 7 bases, the J end lost 4 bases, and 14 bases lay between the germline ends. The CDR3 length is 13 residues. Germline CDR1 SGHTA, CDR2 FQGTGA. Regions amplified from RNA transcripts were the TCR beta CDR3 regions. First-round RT-PCR with HTBI primers amplified the TCR CDR3 region. TCRdb re-called the multiplex PCR reads with MiXCR, one entry per CDR3 protein. Altogether hundreds of thousands of distinct CDR3 sequences are present, roughly 14% being singletons, with the ten largest covering about 3.9%. The data belong to a study of T cells in Graves' hyperthyroidism and ophthalmopathy. Study-level findings and limits: Model-based prediction identified ophthalmopathy a median roughly 5.9 months prior to its onset.

The chain is built from TRBV7-3 and TRBJ2-7; possible D gene TRBD1, 6 bases. Input material: blood. The clonotype originates from a woman between 35 and 50 years old with Graves' ophthalmopathy. CDR3 protein: CASKGDRGYEQYF. The CDR3 DNA sequence: TGTGCCAGCAAGGGGGATCGGGGATACGAGCAGTACTTC.